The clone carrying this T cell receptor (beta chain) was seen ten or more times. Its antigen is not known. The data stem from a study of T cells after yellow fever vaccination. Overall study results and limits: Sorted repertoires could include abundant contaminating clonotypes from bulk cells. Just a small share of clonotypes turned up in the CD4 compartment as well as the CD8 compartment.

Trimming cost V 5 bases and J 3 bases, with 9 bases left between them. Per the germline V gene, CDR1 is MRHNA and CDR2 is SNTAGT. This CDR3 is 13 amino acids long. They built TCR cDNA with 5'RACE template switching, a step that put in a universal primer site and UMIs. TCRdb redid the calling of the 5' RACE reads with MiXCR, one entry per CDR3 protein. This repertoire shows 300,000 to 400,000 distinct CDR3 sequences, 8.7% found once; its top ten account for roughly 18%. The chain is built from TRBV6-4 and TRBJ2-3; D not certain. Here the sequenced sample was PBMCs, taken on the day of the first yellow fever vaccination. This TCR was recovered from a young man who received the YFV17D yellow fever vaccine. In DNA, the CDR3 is TGTGCCAGCAGTCAAAGGGATACAGATACGCAGTATTTT. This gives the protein CASSQRDTDTQYF.